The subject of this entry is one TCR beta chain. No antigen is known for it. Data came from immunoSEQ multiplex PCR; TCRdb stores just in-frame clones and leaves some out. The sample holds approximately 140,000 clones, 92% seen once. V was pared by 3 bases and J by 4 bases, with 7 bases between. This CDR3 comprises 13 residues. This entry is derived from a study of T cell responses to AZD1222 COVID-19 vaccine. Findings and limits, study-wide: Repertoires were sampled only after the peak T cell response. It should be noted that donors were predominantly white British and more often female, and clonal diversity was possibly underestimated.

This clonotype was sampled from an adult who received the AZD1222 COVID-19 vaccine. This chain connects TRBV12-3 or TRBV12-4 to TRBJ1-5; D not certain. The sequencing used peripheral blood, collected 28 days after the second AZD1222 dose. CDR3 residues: CASSFLSNQPQHF. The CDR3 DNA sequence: TGTGCCAGCAGTTTCCTGTCTAATCAGCCCCAGCATTTT.